The rows below give T cell receptor beta chains drawn from one sample of a study of T cells after somatic rescue of genetic block. Assay used: immunoSEQ multiplex PCR; TCRdb lists only in-frame clones, some missing. The repertoire has 9,500 to 15,000 clones, 73% of them found once; the top ten carry around 20%. Sequenced material: peripheral blood mononuclear cells (PBMCs). The receptors originated from a boy aged 10-17 years. Each CDR3 is given with its conserved first and last residue. A D gene is named only where the DNA matches it firmly. Rows may omit the clone size; those that give it use once, few, many or a size class.

cdr3_length j_call v_call clone_size d_call cdr3_nt cdr3_aa
15 TRBJ2-6 TRBV28 . . TGTGCCAGCAGTCCGGACTTCTCTGGGGCCAACGTCCTGACTTTC CASSPDFSGANVLTF
15 TRBJ1-1 TRBV7-9 . TRBD1 TGTGCCAGCAGCTTGGGGACAGGTATGAACACTGAAGCTTTCTTT CASSLGTGMNTEAFF
15 TRBJ1-1 TRBV9 . . TGTGCCAGCAGCCCTCCCGGAGAGGCGGGTACTGAAGCTTTCTTT CASSPPGEAGTEAFF
13 TRBJ1-2 TRBV7-2 . . TGTGCCAGCAGCTTAGTCAGCGGCTATGGCTACACCTTC CASSLVSGYGYTF
15 TRBJ1-6 TRBV23-1 . . TGCGCCAGCAGTCTCCGGGACGGAGATAATTCACCCCTCCACTTT CASSLRDGDNSPLHF
19 TRBJ2-6 TRBV5-4 once TRBD1 TGTGCCAGCGGTTCGCGGGACAGGGTCATCTTCTCTGGGGCCAACGTCCTGACTTTC CASGSRDRVIFSGANVLTF
13 TRBJ2-3 TRBV7-3 . . TGTGCCAGCAGCCCCCGGGAAACAGATACGCAGTATTTT CASSPRETDTQYF
15 TRBJ1-2 TRBV9 . TRBD1 TGTGCCAGCAGCGTGGATAATAGGGGGCAGATTGGCTACACCTTC CASSVDNRGQIGYTF
17 TRBJ2-3 TRBV2 . TRBD2 TGTGCCAGCAGTGAAGCCCGACTAGCGGGAGACACAGATACGCAGTATTTT CASSEARLAGDTDTQYF
15 TRBJ2-4 TRBV5-4 . . TGTGCCAGCAGCTTGCGGGGGGCGGCCAAAAACATTCAGTACTTC CASSLRGAAKNIQYF
20 TRBJ2-3 TRBV15 . . TGTGCCACCAGCAGAGATACTCGAGATAATGGGCGCCCGAGCACAGATACGCAGTATTTT CATSRDTRDNGRPSTDTQYF
17 TRBJ2-7 TRBV4-1 . TRBD2 TGCGCCAGCAGCCAAGGACTAGCGGGAGGACTCGAGTACGAGCAGTACTTC CASSQGLAGGLEYEQYF
16 TRBJ2-1 TRBV11-2 . . TGTGCCAGCAGCTTAGGGGGCTTCGCCCCCTACAATGAGCAGTTCTTC CASSLGGFAPYNEQFF
15 TRBJ2-2 TRBV28 few . TGTGCCAGCAGTTTCACCCCCTGGGTCACCGGGGAGCTGTTTTTT CASSFTPWVTGELFF
14 TRBJ1-6 TRBV30 . . TGTGCCTGGAGTGGGGGGGCAGCCAATTCACCCCTCCACTTT CAWSGGAANSPLHF
12 TRBJ2-7 TRBV11-2 medium-sized . TGTGCCAGCAGCCTACCCCACAGTGGGCAGTACTTC CASSLPHSGQYF
13 TRBJ2-5 TRBV10-3 . TRBD1 TGTGCCACTTCGACAGGGGGCAGGGAGACCCAGTACTTC CATSTGGRETQYF
13 TRBJ2-4 TRBV7-2 . TRBD1 TGTGCCAGCACCCTGTACAGGGGAGACATTCAGTACTTC CASTLYRGDIQYF
18 TRBJ2-2 TRBV21-1 . . TGTGCCAGCAGCAAAGGGAAGAGAGCGGGAAAGAACACCGGGGAGCTGTTTTTT CASSKGKRAGKNTGELFF
12 TRBJ1-1 TRBV6-6 . . TGTGCCAGCAGTTCTACAGAGAGAAGAGCTTTCTTT CASSSTERRAFF
15 TRBJ2-3 TRBV30 . . TGTGCCTGGAGTGTAGGGGGACCCCTCGAGGATACGCAGTATTTT CAWSVGGPLEDTQYF
15 TRBJ2-1 TRBV4-2 . . TGTGCCAGCAGCCAAGCTTTCAGGGCGTACAATGAGCAGTTCTTC CASSQAFRAYNEQFF
15 TRBJ2-5 TRBV27 . TRBD2 TGTGCCAGCAGCCGACTAGCGGGGGGTAGGGAGACCCAGTACTTC CASSRLAGGRETQYF
12 TRBJ2-6 TRBV2 . . TGTGCCAGCAGTGAAGACCCCAACGTCCTGACTTTC CASSEDPNVLTF
17 TRBJ2-5 TRBV7-6 . TRBD2 TGTGCCAGCAGCTTAAAGTCCACTAGCGGGGGAGGAGAGACCCAGTACTTC CASSLKSTSGGGETQYF
15 TRBJ2-7 TRBV5-1 . TRBD2 TGCGCCAGCAGGAGGGTAGCGGGGGGCCTTTACGAGCAGTACTTC CASRRVAGGLYEQYF
16 TRBJ2-5 TRBV5-1 . TRBD2 TGCGCCAGCAGCTTGGCTCTAGCGGGGCCTTTGGAGACCCAATACTTC CASSLALAGPLETQYF
17 TRBJ1-2 TRBV13 . TRBD1 TGTGCCAGCAGCTCCCGTGACAGGGGGCGAGTCGACTATGGCTACACCTTC CASSSRDRGRVDYGYTF
16 TRBJ2-3 TRBV19 . TRBD1 TGTGCCAGTACCTCACTCCGGGACAGACCCACAGATACGCAGTATTTT CASTSLRDRPTDTQYF
13 TRBJ2-2 TRBV7-9 . . TGTGCCAGCACCGGACGGGGGACCGGGGAGCTGTTTTTT CASTGRGTGELFF
16 TRBJ1-1 TRBV5-1 few TRBD1 TGCGCCAGCAGCTTGACCACAGGGGGGTCTTTCACTGAAGCTTTCTTT CASSLTTGGSFTEAFF
15 TRBJ1-3 TRBV5-1 . . TGCGCCAGCAGCTTGGGGACAGTTTCTGGAAACACCATATATTTT CASSLGTVSGNTIYF
15 TRBJ2-5 TRBV7-3 few TRBD2 TGTGCCAGCAGCCCGACGGGACTAGAGGTGGAGACCCAGTACTTC CASSPTGLEVETQYF
17 TRBJ1-6 TRBV11-2 . . TGTGCCAGCAGCTTAGTACCAGGGGACTCCTATAATTCACCCCTCCACTTT CASSLVPGDSYNSPLHF
18 TRBJ2-2 TRBV5-1 . . TGCGCCAGCAGCTTGTGGGGTCAGGGTAAGGCGAACACCGGGGAGCTGTTTTTT CASSLWGQGKANTGELFF
16 TRBJ2-1 TRBV6-4 . TRBD2 TGTGCCAGCAGTTGGACTAGCGGGGGGCCGGGGAATGAGCAGTTCTTC CASSWTSGGPGNEQFF
15 TRBJ1-1 TRBV29-1 . TRBD1 TGCAGCGTTGGCCGGGACAGTTTGGTACGTGCTGAAGCTTTCTTT CSVGRDSLVRAEAFF
15 TRBJ2-1 TRBV9 few TRBD2 TGTGCCAGCAGCGAGAGCGGGAGTTTATACAATGAGCAGTTCTTC CASSESGSLYNEQFF
13 TRBJ2-2 TRBV2 hyperexpanded . TGTGCCAGCAGTTTCCAGGACACCGGGGAGCTGTTTTTT CASSFQDTGELFF
15 TRBJ2-2 TRBV10-1 . . TGCGCCAGCAGCCCGCCGGGCCCCGATGCCGGGGAGCTGTTTTTT CASSPPGPDAGELFF
14 TRBJ2-7 TRBV6-6 . . TGTGCCAGCAGTAACCGGGACCCTGCCTACGAGCAGTACTTC CASSNRDPAYEQYF
16 TRBJ1-6 TRBV14 . . TGTGCCAGCAGCCAAATTCGGGACGGTTATAATTCACCCCTCCACTTT CASSQIRDGYNSPLHF
17 TRBJ2-1 TRBV18 . TRBD2 TGTGCCAGCTCCCGGACTAGCGGGAGGGCCGGGTTGAATGAGCAGTTCTTC CASSRTSGRAGLNEQFF
14 TRBJ1-1 TRBV10-3 . . TGTGCCATCAGTGAAAGGGGCAGGAACACTGAAGCTTTCTTT CAISERGRNTEAFF
15 TRBJ2-2 TRBV19 . TRBD1 TGTGCCAGTAGTTACAGGGGGCGCAGCACCGGGGAGCTGTTTTTT CASSYRGRSTGELFF
15 TRBJ1-2 TRBV2 . . TGTGCCAGAAGAAGGAGAGACAGGTTGAAGGGTGGCTACACCTTC CARRRRDRLKGGYTF
11 TRBJ1-4 TRBV29-1 . . TGCAGCGTTGAGGGGGGCGAAAAACTGTTTTTT CSVEGGEKLFF
12 TRBJ1-2 TRBV25-1 . . TGTGCCAGCAGCCGGCAGCTGGAGGGCTACACCTTC CASSRQLEGYTF
15 TRBJ1-4 TRBV10-3 . TRBD1 TGTGCCATCAGTGAGGGGGACAGGGGTAATGAAAAACTGTTTTTT CAISEGDRGNEKLFF
17 TRBJ1-6 TRBV28 . . TGTGCCAGCAGTTGGATTCCGGACGGTTACTATAATTCACCCCTCCACTTT CASSWIPDGYYNSPLHF
16 TRBJ1-4 TRBV7-6 . . TGTGCCAGCAGCAAGGGACCCCTTCCAACTAATGAAAAACTGTTTTTT CASSKGPLPTNEKLFF
15 TRBJ2-7 TRBV27 . TRBD2 TGTGCCAGCAGTTCCTACCTGACTAGCGGGAGACTCCAGTACTTC CASSSYLTSGRLQYF
13 TRBJ2-7 TRBV5-1 few . TGCGCCAGCAGCTCGGACATTCTCCACGAGCAGTACTTC CASSSDILHEQYF
14 TRBJ2-1 TRBV7-8 . TRBD2 TGTGCCAGCAGCCCCGGACTAGCGGGGGGGATGGGGTTCTTC CASSPGLAGGMGFF
15 TRBJ2-1 TRBV6-6 few TRBD2 TGTGCCAGCAGTTCCGGAATAGCGGGAGGGGGTGAGCAGTTCTTC CASSSGIAGGGEQFF
15 TRBJ1-2 TRBV9 few TRBD1 TGTGCCAGCAGCGTAAGGACAGGGGGCAACTATGGCTACACCTTC CASSVRTGGNYGYTF
12 TRBJ1-2 TRBV28 . TRBD1 TGTGCCAGCAGCCTACGACAGGGGGGCTACACCTTC CASSLRQGGYTF
16 TRBJ2-7 TRBV7-6 . . TGTGCCAGCAGCTCAAGTCCCGGGACACTCTCCTACGAGCAGTACTTC CASSSSPGTLSYEQYF